A single T cell receptor beta chain is shown here with its context. This sample was included in a study of CD8 T cells in Susac syndrome. CDR3 length equals 13 residues. V dropped 6 bases and J dropped 4; count of bases not matched to a gene: 6. Germline V gene data show CDR1 as DFQATT and CDR2 as SNEGSKA (reference sequence). When the RNA was reverse transcribed, random hexamers were used with an input of roughly 0.45 to 1 ug. The amplification used immunoSEQ multiplex PCR on TCR beta CDR3; it spanned 54 Vbeta and 13 Jbeta. TCRdb analysed the immunoSEQ multiplex PCR reads with MiXCR anew, one entry per CDR3 protein. The sample carries approximately 160,000 distinct CDR3 sequences, 92% recorded once. The CD8+ and CD4+ T cells were isolated magnetically using a negative isolation approach, whereas the TEMRA cells were enriched by FACS.

The sequenced material came from CD4+ T cells from PBMCs. The origin of this receptor is a human donor in good health. This chain connects TRBV20-1 to TRBJ2-3, with 8 bases lining up with TRBD2. CDR3 loop: CSAHSGRADTQYF. The DNA of the CDR3 is TGCAGTGCCCACAGCGGGAGAGCAGATACGCAGTATTTT.